Listed below are T cell receptor beta chains from one sample, sequenced in a study of blood T cell repertoires in COVID-19. Measured with immunoSEQ multiplex PCR; TCRdb has only the in-frame clones, and not every one. The data contain more than 250,000 clones, 90% of them singletons. Sequencing was done on a sample of PBMCs or T cells enriched from blood (not recorded which). Receptors were obtained from a woman aged 18-35 years with acute COVID-19. Both conserved end residues are part of each CDR3. A D gene is named only where the DNA matches it firmly. Not every row has a clone size; where given, it reads once, few, many or a size class.

v_gene	d_gene	j_gene	abundance	CDR3nt	CDR3aa
TRBV5-1	.	TRBJ1-4	once	TGCGCCAGCAGCTTGCAAGGGGCGAATGAAAAACTGTTTTTT	CASSLQGANEKLFF
TRBV6-4	TRBD2	TRBJ2-3	.	TGTGCCAGCAGTGACCCGATAGCGGGAGGGCCTTACACAGATACGCAGTATTTT	CASSDPIAGGPYTDTQYF
TRBV11-2	TRBD2	TRBJ2-7	.	TGTGCCAGCAGCCCGGGGGGTAGCGGGAGTAACTACGAGCAGTACTTC	CASSPGGSGSNYEQYF
TRBV6-5	.	TRBJ1-5	once	TGTGCCAGCAGTCAGGGGCCGGGGCAGCCCCAGCATTTT	CASSQGPGQPQHF
TRBV4-2	.	TRBJ2-1	.	TGTGCCAGCAGCCAAAAGGAGCGGAGCTCCTACAATGAGCAGTTCTTC	CASSQKERSSYNEQFF
TRBV27	TRBD1	TRBJ1-2	.	TGTGCCAGCAGTTTTCTACGGGACAGGTTCTATGGCTACACCTTC	CASSFLRDRFYGYTF
TRBV7-6	TRBD2	TRBJ2-7	.	TGTGCCAGCAGCTTACAGACTAGCGGGCTCGGCGAGCAGTACTTC	CASSLQTSGLGEQYF
TRBV20-1	.	TRBJ1-4	.	TGCAGTGCGGCAGAGGGTGAAAAACTGTTTTTT	CSAAEGEKLFF
TRBV4-2	.	TRBJ1-1	.	TGTGCCAGCAGCCAACGACTCGGCGGCACTGAAGCTTTCTTT	CASSQRLGGTEAFF
TRBV14	TRBD1	TRBJ2-7	.	TGTGCCAGCAGCGGTGGACAGGGGGGCTACGAGCAGTACTTC	CASSGGQGGYEQYF
TRBV19	.	TRBJ1-2	.	TGTGCCAGTAGGAGGGGGGAGGGGAACTATGGCTACACCTTC	CASRRGEGNYGYTF
TRBV7-2	TRBD2	TRBJ2-7	.	TGTGCCAGCAGCCCTCGGACTAGAGGGTACGAGCAGTACTTC	CASSPRTRGYEQYF
TRBV7-9	.	TRBJ2-7	.	TGTGCCAGCAGCCCCGTCGCGGGAATGGGGTACGAGCAGTACTTC	CASSPVAGMGYEQYF
TRBV29-1	.	TRBJ2-7	.	TGCAGCGTTTCATACGAGCAGTACTTC	CSVSYEQYF
TRBV7-2	.	TRBJ2-6	.	TGTGCCAGCAGCGGGACAATCTCTGGGGCCAACGTCCTGACTTTC	CASSGTISGANVLTF
TRBV28	TRBD1	TRBJ1-2	.	TGTGCCAGCAGTTTTATTATTGTGTCGACAGGGGGCCGAGTAGGGCCTGGTGGCTACACCTTC	CASSFIIVSTGGRVGPGGYTF
TRBV5-1	TRBD1	TRBJ2-7	few	TGCGCCAGCAGGGGGACAGGGCTCTCCTACGAGCAGTACTTC	CASRGTGLSYEQYF
TRBV11-2	.	TRBJ2-7	.	TGTGCCAGCAGCTTACGGGGGACGAGCTCCTACGAGCAGTACTTC	CASSLRGTSSYEQYF
TRBV19	.	TRBJ2-7	.	TGTGCCAGTACCCCTAGAGGGGGTGGGCTGTACGAGCAGTACTTC	CASTPRGGGLYEQYF
TRBV4-2	TRBD2	TRBJ2-1	.	TGTGCCAGCAGCTGGGCGGGAGCGCGTAATGAGCAGTTCTTC	CASSWAGARNEQFF
TRBV6-2/TRBV6-3	.	TRBJ2-2	.	TGTGCCAGCAGTTCGACCGGGGAGCTGTTTTTT	CASSSTGELFF
TRBV28	TRBD1	TRBJ1-4	.	TGTGCCAGCAGTAGCCCCGGGACAGCTAATGAAAAACTGTTTTTT	CASSSPGTANEKLFF
TRBV4-3	TRBD2	TRBJ2-1	.	TGCGCCAGCAGCCGACAACTAGCGGGCCCCTACAATGAGCAGTTCTTC	CASSRQLAGPYNEQFF
TRBV18	TRBD2	TRBJ2-1	.	TGTGCCAGCTCACCAGCGGGGGTTAGCTCCTACAATGAGCAGTTCTTC	CASSPAGVSSYNEQFF
TRBV7-6	.	TRBJ1-2	.	TGTGCCAGCAGCTCAGGACAGTCGGCATTGGGGGGCTACACCTTC	CASSSGQSALGGYTF
TRBV2	.	TRBJ1-4	once	TGTGCCAGCAAAGCAGGGTGGGATGAAAAACTGTTTTTT	CASKAGWDEKLFF
TRBV2	TRBD1	TRBJ1-3	.	TGTGCCAGAGGGACAGGGAGTGGAAACACCATATATTTT	CARGTGSGNTIYF
TRBV4-3	.	TRBJ2-2	once	TGCGCCAGCAGCCAAGTCCCGCAGGGAAACACCGGGGAGCTGTTTTTT	CASSQVPQGNTGELFF
TRBV27	TRBD2	TRBJ2-7	.	TGTGCCAGCAGTTCCATGCTGGGAGGGACCGAGCAGTACTTC	CASSSMLGGTEQYF
TRBV5-1	TRBD1	TRBJ2-7	.	TGCGCCAGCAGCTGGGGCAGGGGGCTTGTCGGCGAGCAGTACTTC	CASSWGRGLVGEQYF
TRBV3-1/TRBV3-2	TRBD1	TRBJ2-7	.	TGTGCCAGCAGCCCCGGGACAGGGGCCTACGAGCAGTACTTC	CASSPGTGAYEQYF
TRBV4-3	.	TRBJ2-7	.	TGCGCCAGCAGCCAAGATCCGCTATACGAGCAGTACTTC	CASSQDPLYEQYF
TRBV30	.	TRBJ2-2	.	TGTGCCTGGAGACAGAAACCAAATTCCAGCCGGAACACCGGGGAGCTGTTTTTT	CAWRQKPNSSRNTGELFF
TRBV7-2	.	TRBJ2-7	.	TGTGCCAGCAGCTTAGGTCTAACCCCCTACGAGCAGTACTTC	CASSLGLTPYEQYF
TRBV11-2	.	TRBJ1-4	.	TGTGCCAGCAGCTTAACGGGGAGGGGTGAAAAACTGTTTTTT	CASSLTGRGEKLFF
TRBV30	.	TRBJ2-2	.	TGTGCCTGGGAAGTCAATAGGGGCCAGGGTAACACCGGGGAGCTGTTTTTT	CAWEVNRGQGNTGELFF
TRBV5-1	.	TRBJ1-1	.	TGCGCCAGCAGCTTCAGCGGCACTGAAGCTTTCTTT	CASSFSGTEAFF
TRBV5-1	TRBD2	TRBJ2-1	.	TGCGCCAGCAGTACTAGCGGGGCGGATGAGCAGTTCTTC	CASSTSGADEQFF
TRBV19	.	TRBJ1-5	.	TGTGCCAGTAGTATCGGGGGACTCGACGGGCCCCAGCATTTT	CASSIGGLDGPQHF
TRBV18	.	TRBJ1-1	.	TGTGCCAGCTCACTCTCACAGAACACTGAAGCTTTCTTT	CASSLSQNTEAFF
TRBV11-3	TRBD1	TRBJ2-5	.	TGTGCCAGCAGCCAGGGGGCTAGGGAAGAGACCCAGTACTTC	CASSQGAREETQYF
TRBV13	.	TRBJ2-1	.	TGTGCCAGCAGCTTTACACGGGCGGAAGTCGGGACTTCCTACAATGAGCAGTTCTTC	CASSFTRAEVGTSYNEQFF